The 29 T cell receptor beta chains in this list originate from one sample, sequenced in a study of human T cells and chemical hapten exposure. Time point given: patch test 1, 2 weeks after DPC sensitization. Treatment indicated: therapeutic diphenylcyclopropenone sensitization with weekly scalp DPC. TCRdb reanalysed the RACE reads using MiXCR and keeps one entry per CDR3 protein. Altogether 150,000 to 200,000 distinct CDR3 sequences are present, about 14% being singletons, with the ten largest covering 1.5% to 2%. The material sequenced was whole blood, taken in connection with sensitization to the hapten diphenylcyclopropenone (DPC). Receptor source: a woman in her twenties or thirties with alopecia areata. Some clones in this sample may be carry-over from other donors' samples.

In this sample, this clonotype turned up a few times. This chain uses TRBV12-3 or TRBV12-4 with TRBJ2-2; 11 nucleotides match TRBD2. The V segment lost 6 bases and the J segment 8 bases; nucleotides outside the gene matches: 8. The CDR3 is 15 residues long. The CDR3 sequence: CASSPLAGGYGELFF. The CDR3 DNA reads as TGTGCCAGCAGCCCTCTAGCGGGGGGATATGGGGAGCTGTTTTTT.

This clonotype was found many times. The chain carries TRBV20-1 and TRBJ1-5; a weak D match, TRBD1 (5 bases). Germline loops: CDR1 DFQATT, CDR2 SNEGSKA (reference sequence). CDR3 length: 11 residues. Trimming removed 3 bases from V and 7 bases from J, with 7 bases in between. In DNA form, the CDR3 reads TGCAGTGCTAGTGAGGGGCAGCCCCAGCATTTT. This sequence encodes CSASEGQPQHF.

This clonotype came up many times. The V and J genes are TRBV5-1 and TRBJ1-1, with unresolved D. Trimming pared 4 bases from V and 4 bases from J, leaving 17 bases between. Per germline, CDR1 SGHRS and CDR2 YFSETQ. The CDR3 spans 15 residues. The CDR3 loop is CASSPKGGVGTEAFF. Here the CDR3 DNA reads TGCGCCAGCAGCCCCAAGGGAGGAGTGGGCACTGAAGCTTTCTTT.

This clonotype was seen only a few times. The chain carries TRBV7-9 and TRBJ1-4; D possibly corresponds to TRBD1 (6 bases). Per the germline V gene, CDR1 is SEHNR and CDR2 is FQNEAQ (reference sequence). The length of the CDR3 is 18 residues. V dropped 5 bases and J dropped 4 bases, with 23 bases sitting between them. The DNA of the CDR3 is TGTGCCAGCAGCCCGGCCCGGGGGGCGAGAGGAGGTAATGAAAAACTGTTTTTT. Translated, it gives CASSPARGARGGNEKLFF.

J is TRBJ2-1 and V is TRBV19, with D perhaps matching TRBD2 (6 bases). Germline-derived CDR1 and CDR2 are LNHDA and SQIVND (reference sequence). V lost 1 base, J lost 15 bases, and 16 bases lay in between. This CDR3 comprises 13 residues. This CDR3 reads CASSIGGDGAPFF. CDR3 bases: TGTGCCAGTAGTATAGGCGGGGACGGAGCCCCGTTCTTC.

The rearrangement joins TRBV2 to TRBJ2-2; possible D gene TRBD1, 5 bases. The CDR3 loop spans 15 amino acids. Trimming removed 8 bases at V and 1 base at J, with 14 bases between. Germline-derived CDR1 and CDR2 are SNHLY and FYNNEI. The chain's CDR3 is CASGAARKNTGELFF. CDR3 nucleotides: TGTGCCAGCGGGGCTGCCCGAAAGAACACCGGGGAGCTGTTTTTT.

The chain has TRBV28 and TRBJ2-3, with unresolved D. CDR1 MDHEN and CDR2 SYDVKM come from the germline V gene. V shed 8 bases and J shed 2 bases, with 8 bases lying between them. There are 12 residues in the CDR3. The CDR3 region has the DNA TGTGCCAGCGGTGTGTCCACAGATACGCAGTATTTT. This codes for CASGVSTDTQYF.

This chain uses TRBV28 with TRBJ2-3; no clear D. CDR1 and CDR2 from the germline V gene are MDHEN and SYDVKM. V was shortened by 6 bases and J by 3 bases, with 13 bases between the two germline ends. The CDR3 covers 14 residues. The CDR3 DNA reads TGTGCCAGCAGCCCTATGGGGAAGACAGATACGCAGTATTTT. Its protein product is CASSPMGKTDTQYF. The whole variable domain, remainder taken from reference TRBV28 and TRBJ2-3, is DVKVTQSSRYLVKRTGEKVFLECVQDMDHENMFWYRQDPGLGLRLIYFSYDVKMKEKGDIPEGYSVSREKKERFSLILESASTNQTSMYLCASSPMGKTDTQYFGPGTRLTVL.

V is TRBV20-1 and J is TRBJ2-4, with TRBD1 matching 9 bases. CDR1 is DFQATT and CDR2 is SNEGSKA in the germline V gene (reference sequence). The CDR3 runs to 14 residues. The V gene end was trimmed by 0 bases and the J gene end by 6 bases; junction bases not matched to a gene: 3. CDR3 coding DNA: TGCAGTGCTAGAGATACAGGGGGCGGAAACATTCAGTACTTC. The encoded protein is CSARDTGGGNIQYF.

Regarding this clonotype: Sequence at one end of the junction differs from germline and may be a read error. The rearrangement joins TRBV6-6 to TRBJ1-5; tentatively, D is TRBD1 (5 bases). There are 17 residues in the CDR3. The germline gives CDR1 MNHNY, CDR2 SVGAGI (reference sequence). CDR3 DNA: TGTGCCACCAGTTACAGTGGGACGGGGGATAGCAATCAGCCCCAGCATTTT. This encodes CATSYSGTGDSNQPQHF.

Notes on this clonotype: A much larger clone is a single base away; this may be a read error. This chain uses TRBV18 with TRBJ2-5, with 12 bases lining up with TRBD2. The CDR3 covers 18 residues. The germline V gene encodes CDR1 KGHSH and CDR2 LQKENI. With 0 bases clipped from V and 4 bases from J, the junction kept 9 bases outside the gene matches. The CDR3: CASSPPSSGRAVGETQYF. The CDR3 DNA is TGTGCCAGCTCACCACCGTCTAGCGGGAGGGCCGTCGGAGAGACCCAGTACTTC.

The rearrangement uses TRBV29-1 and TRBJ1-2, with D unclear. CDR1 and CDR2 (germline): SQVTM, ANQGSEA. The CDR3 contains 16 residues. Trimming took 4 bases from V and 6 from J, leaving 24 bases between them. CDR3 sequence: CSVVTTIDDGEDGYTF. The CDR3 DNA follows: TGCAGCGTTGTCACCACAATAGACGACGGTGAAGATGGCTACACCTTC. Filled out from reference TRBV29-1 and TRBJ1-2, the complete variable domain reads SAVISQKPSRDICQRGTSLTIQCQVDSQVTMMFWYRQQPGQSLTLIATANQGSEATYESGFVIDKFPISRPNLTFSTLTVSNMSPEDSSIYLCSVVTTIDDGEDGYTFGSGTRLTVV.

The V gene is TRBV30, the J gene TRBJ2-2; TRBD2 agrees at 8 bases. Losses at the gene ends were 0 bases for V and 3 bases for J; bases not matched to a gene: 6. The CDR3 has 16 residues. Germline-derived CDR1 and CDR2 are GTSNPN and SVGIG (reference sequence). The CDR3 reads CAWSVLGRADTGELFF. CDR3 in DNA: TGTGCCTGGAGTGTTCTCGGGAGGGCAGACACCGGGGAGCTGTTTTTT.

V and J are TRBV27 and TRBJ2-1; D perhaps matches TRBD1 (7 bases). CDR3 size: 14 residues. The V and J ends lost 3 bases and 9 bases respectively, with 15 bases between them. Germline lookup yields CDR1 MNHEY and CDR2 SMNVEV (reference sequence). CDR3: CASSFAGGSGEQFF. The CDR3 DNA follows: TGTGCCAGCAGTTTTGCAGGGGGGTCTGGTGAGCAGTTCTTC.

This clonotype was seen more than once but under ten times. This rearrangement joins TRBV29-1 to TRBJ1-2, with 7 bases fitting TRBD1. V trimming: 7 bases; J trimming: 4 bases; junction bases outside the gene matches: 9. The CDR3 is 13 residues long. The germline V gene has CDR1 SQVTM and CDR2 ANQGSEA. The CDR3 bases are TGCAGCGCGAGCAGAGACAGGGCCTATGGCTACACCTTC. This sequence encodes CSASRDRAYGYTF.

This chain's CDR3 is CANRTSSVHEQYF. In nucleotides, the CDR3 is TGTGCCAACCGGACCAGCTCTGTCCACGAGCAGTACTTC. V usage is TRBV28 and J usage is TRBJ2-7; no reliable D call. Trimming took off 10 bases at V and 5 bases at J, with 18 bases between the two ends. Per the germline V gene, CDR1 is MDHEN and CDR2 is SYDVKM. This CDR3 region has 13 residues.

V usage is TRBV7-2 and J usage is TRBJ2-3; D ambiguous. Germline loops: CDR1 SGHTA, CDR2 FQGNSA. This CDR3 contains 14 residues. Between the trimmed V and J ends, which lost 4 bases and 2 bases, there was a span of 10 bases. This CDR3 reads CASSSRGSTDTQYF. CDR3 coding DNA: TGTGCCAGCAGCTCCCGAGGATCCACAGATACGCAGTATTTT.

This clonotype was seen repeatedly, ten times or more. The rearrangement joins TRBV20-1 to TRBJ2-7; unclear D gene. The CDR3 consists of 12 residues. Germline values: CDR1 DFQATT, CDR2 SNEGSKA (reference sequence). Trimming removed 0 bases from V and 4 bases from J, with 7 bases in between. The CDR3 bases are TGCAGTGCTAGAGACACCTTTTACGAGCAGTACTTC. This codes for CSARDTFYEQYF.

This sequence joins TRBV18 and TRBJ1-5, with 9 positions matching TRBD1. Unmatched junction bases numbered 4, after V lost 3 bases and J lost 1 base. The CDR3 length is 16 residues. The V gene's germline CDR1 is KGHSH and CDR2 LQKENI. The CDR3 sequence is CASSPAGTGSNQPQHF. The CDR3 DNA is TGTGCCAGCTCACCGGCCGGGACAGGGAGCAATCAGCCCCAGCATTTT.

CDR3 DNA: TGTGCCAGCAGCTCGCAAAACATTCAGTACTTC. Encoded protein: CASSSQNIQYF. The V gene is TRBV11-2, the J gene TRBJ2-4; no definite D call. V lost 4 bases and J 5 bases, leaving 3 bases between the germline ends. Per germline, CDR1 SGHAT and CDR2 FQNNGV. This CDR3 comprises 11 residues.

V and J are TRBV7-9 and TRBJ1-6; possibly TRBD1 for D (5 bases). CDR3 length equals 15 residues. Trimming pared 10 bases from V and 4 bases from J, leaving 17 bases between. Germline V gives CDR1 SEHNR, CDR2 FQNEAQ (reference sequence). CDR3 amino acids: CAIPRDLGYNSPLHF. The CDR3 DNA sequence: TGTGCCATCCCCAGGGATCTGGGATATAATTCACCCCTCCACTTT.

V is TRBV7-9 and J is TRBJ2-1; D possibly corresponds to TRBD1 (6 bases). CDR1 SEHNR and CDR2 FQNEAQ come from the germline V gene (reference sequence). V was pared by 5 bases and J by 4 bases, with 15 bases between. CDR3 size: 15 residues. The CDR3 is CASSHRDMGYNEQFF. CDR3 DNA sequence: TGTGCCAGCAGCCACCGGGACATGGGATACAATGAGCAGTTCTTC. The full variable domain, in which reference TRBV7-9 and TRBJ2-1 provide the parts outside the CDR3, is DTGVSQNPRHKITKRGQNVTFRCDPISEHNRLYWYRQTLGQGPEFLTYFQNEAQLEKSRLLSDRFSAERPKGSFSTLEIQRTEQGDSAMYLCASSHRDMGYNEQFFGPGTRLTVL.

The chain's CDR3 is CASSFRVISGEQFF. The DNA of the CDR3 is TGTGCCAGCAGTTTCAGGGTAATATCGGGTGAGCAGTTCTTC. The chain recombines TRBV27 with TRBJ2-1, with D possibly TRBD1 on 5 matching bases. The germline V gene encodes CDR1 MNHEY and CDR2 SMNVEV (reference sequence). CDR3 length: 14 amino acids. V gave up 3 bases and J gave up 9 bases, with 15 bases separating them.

In this sample, this clonotype turned up many times. The V gene is TRBV12-3 or TRBV12-4, the J gene TRBJ1-1; D is possibly TRBD1 (5 bases). V was shortened by 5 bases and J by 5 bases, with 15 bases between the two germline ends. The CDR3 covers 14 residues. The CDR3 sequence is CASSIQGVLTEAFF. The DNA for the CDR3 is TGTGCCAGCAGTATCCAGGGCGTGTTAACTGAAGCTTTCTTT.

This clonotype was observed many times. J is TRBJ1-4 and V is TRBV12-3 or TRBV12-4; TRBD1 might be the D (5 bases). The length of the CDR3 is 15 residues. The V end lost 6 bases, the J end lost 3 bases, and 14 bases lay between the germline ends. Here the CDR3 reads CASSLEGAANEKLFF. The CDR3 DNA follows: TGTGCCAGCAGCCTGGAAGGGGCAGCTAATGAAAAACTGTTTTTT.

This chain connects TRBV30 to TRBJ1-6, with TRBD1 matching 8 bases. The CDR3 is made up of 13 amino acids. V lost 7 bases and J lost 5; bases outside the gene matches: 4. Germline V lookup: CDR1 GTSNPN, CDR2 SVGIG (reference sequence). The CDR3 nucleotides are TGTGCCTACTCGGGACAGGATAATTCACCCCTCCACTTT. Its protein is CAYSGQDNSPLHF. Looking up the rest from reference TRBV30 and TRBJ1-6 gives the full variable domain: SQTIHQWPATLVQPVGSPLSLECTVEGTSNPNLYWYRQAAGRGLQLLFYSVGIGQISSEVPQNLSASRPQDRQFILSSKKLLLSDSGFYLCAYSGQDNSPLHFGNGTRLTVT.

The chain couples TRBV5-1 to TRBJ1-5; D gene uncertain. CDR3 length: 13 residues. Germline CDR1 reads SGHRS; CDR2 reads YFSETQ. Trimming left V 1 base short and J 7 bases short, with 9 bases between. CDR3 region: CASSLIPLQPQHF. The CDR3, as DNA: TGCGCCAGCAGCTTGATACCCCTGCAGCCCCAGCATTTT.

The chain is built from TRBV29-1 and TRBJ2-1; D uncertain. Germline V gives CDR1 SQVTM, CDR2 ANQGSEA. V lost 4 bases to trimming and J lost 5 bases, with 6 bases between them. This CDR3 has 11 amino acids. For the CDR3, the DNA is TGCAGCGTTGCGAGTGACAATGAGCAGTTCTTC. Amino acid sequence: CSVASDNEQFF.

The chain uses TRBV6-2 or TRBV6-3 and TRBJ2-7; D unclear. The CDR3 totals 13 residues. Germline CDR1 reads MNHEY; CDR2 reads SVGEGT. Trimming left V 2 bases short and J 1 base short, with 6 bases between. This chain's CDR3 is CASSYPGSYEQYF. DNA for the CDR3: TGTGCCAGCAGTTACCCGGGTTCCTACGAGCAGTACTTC.